Listed below are T cell receptor beta chains from one sample, sequenced in a study of PD-L1 blockade in urothelial cancer. Clones were sequenced by immunoSEQ multiplex PCR, and TCRdb holds only the in-frame ones, with some missing. This table holds around 40,000 clones, approximately 90% found once. Sequenced material: PBMCs, taken around atezolizumab (anti-PD-L1) treatment. The source is an older woman with urothelial cancer. Both conserved end residues are part of each CDR3. Fields, in order: D gene, V gene, J gene, clone size, CDR3 DNA, CDR3 protein. D genes are given only for firm matches. Rows may omit the clone size; those that give it use once, few, many or a size class.

D: .; V: TRBV19; J: TRBJ1-2; size: .; DNA: TGTGCCAGTATGGTAGCGGCGGGGGGCTACACCTTC; CDR3: CASMVAAGGYTF
D: .; V: TRBV27; J: TRBJ1-2; size: .; DNA: TGTGCCAGCAGTTTCGCAGGGCCCGCTGGCTACACCTTC; CDR3: CASSFAGPAGYTF
D: TRBD1; V: TRBV28; J: TRBJ1-5; size: .; DNA: TGTGCCAGCACCCCGGGACAGGGCCATCAGCCCCAGCATTTT; CDR3: CASTPGQGHQPQHF
D: .; V: TRBV28; J: TRBJ2-7; size: .; DNA: TGTGCCAGCAGTTTACGATCTGGGGGCATCTACGAGCAGTACTTC; CDR3: CASSLRSGGIYEQYF
D: TRBD2; V: TRBV6-1; J: TRBJ2-1; size: .; DNA: TGTGCCAGCAGTGAGCAAAGCGGGAGGGCCAAGAATGAGCAGTTCTTC; CDR3: CASSEQSGRAKNEQFF
D: .; V: TRBV5-1; J: TRBJ1-3; size: .; DNA: TGCGCCAGCAGCCCTTTCCCCTCTGGAAACACCATATATTTT; CDR3: CASSPFPSGNTIYF
D: TRBD1; V: TRBV5-8; J: TRBJ2-1; size: .; DNA: TGTGCCAGCAGCGTGGACAGGGGGCGAAGTGAGCAGTTCTTC; CDR3: CASSVDRGRSEQFF
D: .; V: TRBV5-1; J: TRBJ2-1; size: once; DNA: TGCGCCAGCAGCTTGGACAGGGTTAGGAATGAGCAGTTCTTC; CDR3: CASSLDRVRNEQFF
D: .; V: TRBV19; J: TRBJ1-5; size: .; DNA: TGTGCCAGTAGTATCCTTAATCAGCCCCAGCATTTT; CDR3: CASSILNQPQHF
D: TRBD2; V: TRBV18; J: TRBJ2-7; size: .; DNA: TGTGCCAGCTCACCAGGTCGGGAGGGAGAGCAGTACTTC; CDR3: CASSPGREGEQYF
D: TRBD1; V: TRBV27; J: TRBJ2-7; size: .; DNA: TGTGCCAGCAGACAAAATAACTACAGGGGGTCCTACGAGCAGTACTTC; CDR3: CASRQNNYRGSYEQYF
D: TRBD1; V: TRBV5-4; J: TRBJ2-7; size: once; DNA: TGTGCCAGCAGCATCGGACAGGGGGTAAGCTACGAGCAGTACTTC; CDR3: CASSIGQGVSYEQYF
D: TRBD1; V: TRBV6-5; J: TRBJ1-5; size: .; DNA: TGTGCCAGCAGTTACTCGGGACAGATCAATCAGCCCCAGCATTTT; CDR3: CASSYSGQINQPQHF
D: .; V: TRBV7-8; J: TRBJ2-7; size: .; DNA: TGTGCCAGCAGCTTCACGACAGGTTCCTACGAGCAGTACTTC; CDR3: CASSFTTGSYEQYF
D: .; V: TRBV9; J: TRBJ2-2; size: .; DNA: TGTGCCAGCAGCGCCCTAGGGACTACCGGGGAGCTGTTTTTT; CDR3: CASSALGTTGELFF
D: .; V: TRBV7-9; J: TRBJ2-7; size: .; DNA: TGTGCCAGCAGCTCCGGGTTGCGGTACGAGCAGTACTTC; CDR3: CASSSGLRYEQYF
D: TRBD2; V: TRBV5-4; J: TRBJ2-7; size: .; DNA: TGTGCCAGCAGCTTACGAGCGGGAGCCCACGAGCAGTACTTC; CDR3: CASSLRAGAHEQYF
D: TRBD1; V: TRBV19; J: TRBJ1-1; size: .; DNA: TGTGCCAGTAGTACAGGGGGCATGAACACTGAAGCTTTCTTT; CDR3: CASSTGGMNTEAFF
D: TRBD1; V: TRBV28; J: TRBJ1-5; size: .; DNA: TGTGCCAGCAGTTCACCCTCGACGACAGGGAGTAATCAGCCCCAGCATTTT; CDR3: CASSSPSTTGSNQPQHF
D: .; V: TRBV14; J: TRBJ2-1; size: .; DNA: TGTGCCAGCAGCCAAGATTGGGGGGACAGAATCTACAATGAGCAGTTCTTC; CDR3: CASSQDWGDRIYNEQFF
D: .; V: TRBV5-1; J: TRBJ1-6; size: .; DNA: TGCGCCAGCACACATCCTTGGATGGAGGGTAATCCCCCCGAGAATGATTCACCCCTCCACTTT; CDR3: CASTHPWMEGNPPENDSPLHF
D: .; V: TRBV5-1; J: TRBJ2-3; size: .; DNA: TGCGCCAGCAGCTTTGGGGCGGGGAGCACAGATACGCAGTATTTT; CDR3: CASSFGAGSTDTQYF
D: .; V: TRBV5-1; J: TRBJ2-2; size: .; DNA: TGCGCCAGCAGCCTTAACACCGGGGAGCTGTTTTTT; CDR3: CASSLNTGELFF
D: TRBD1; V: TRBV6-8; J: TRBJ2-2; size: .; DNA: TGTGCCAGCAAAGCAGGGGGCCCGAACACCGGGGAGCTGTTTTTT; CDR3: CASKAGGPNTGELFF
D: .; V: TRBV4-1; J: TRBJ1-4; size: .; DNA: TGCGCCAGCAGCCAAGATGAAGGGGCCGGTGAAAAACTGTTTTTT; CDR3: CASSQDEGAGEKLFF
D: TRBD2; V: TRBV18; J: TRBJ2-7; size: .; DNA: TGTGCCAGCTCACCCGCCGGAGCGGGAGGGGGGTACGAGCAGTACTTC; CDR3: CASSPAGAGGGYEQYF
D: .; V: TRBV7-2; J: TRBJ1-4; size: .; DNA: TGTGCCAGCAGCCTCAGACAGACCTCAACTAATGAAAAACTGTTTTTT; CDR3: CASSLRQTSTNEKLFF
D: .; V: TRBV7-9; J: TRBJ2-7; size: .; DNA: TGTGCCAGCAGCTTAGGAGTCTACGAGCAGTACTTC; CDR3: CASSLGVYEQYF
D: .; V: TRBV6-5; J: TRBJ2-4; size: .; DNA: TGTGCCAGCAGTTACGACAGCAAAAACATTCAGTACTTC; CDR3: CASSYDSKNIQYF
D: TRBD2; V: TRBV28; J: TRBJ2-3; size: once; DNA: TGTGCCAGCAGCCTTTCGGGACTAGCGGGAGCAGATACGCAGTATTTT; CDR3: CASSLSGLAGADTQYF
D: TRBD1; V: TRBV6-1; J: TRBJ2-1; size: .; DNA: TGTGCCAGCAGCACCATGACAGGGGTTACGAATGAGCAGTTCTTC; CDR3: CASSTMTGVTNEQFF
D: TRBD1; V: TRBV7-9; J: TRBJ2-7; size: .; DNA: TGTGCCAGCAGCTTATCCCCTGACAGGGGGGGATACGAGCAGTACTTC; CDR3: CASSLSPDRGGYEQYF
D: .; V: TRBV28; J: TRBJ2-5; size: .; DNA: TGTGCCAGCAGTCCAATCTCGAGGTTTGGGGGGGGGCGCGGTGCCCAGTACTTC; CDR3: CASSPISRFGGGRGAQYF
D: .; V: TRBV6-5; J: TRBJ2-7; size: once; DNA: TGTGCCAGCAGTACGGACCCTCACGGGGGCGAGCAGTACTTC; CDR3: CASSTDPHGGEQYF
D: TRBD1; V: TRBV18; J: TRBJ2-7; size: .; DNA: TGTGCCAGCTCACCGACAGGGGTGGAGCAGTACTTC; CDR3: CASSPTGVEQYF
D: TRBD2; V: TRBV7-8; J: TRBJ2-5; size: .; DNA: TGTGCCAGCAGCTTAGCCGGGACTAGCGGGAGAGAGACCCAGTACTTC; CDR3: CASSLAGTSGRETQYF
D: .; V: TRBV5-1; J: TRBJ2-7; size: .; DNA: TGCGCCAGCAGCTTGGCAAGCGACAGAGCCTACGAGCAGTACTTC; CDR3: CASSLASDRAYEQYF
D: TRBD1; V: TRBV18; J: TRBJ1-2; size: .; DNA: TGTGCCAGCTCTGCGAGGACAGGGGAAGGCTACACCTTC; CDR3: CASSARTGEGYTF
D: TRBD2; V: TRBV6-1; J: TRBJ2-7; size: .; DNA: TGTGCCAGCAGTACGGGAGGGAGCTCCTACGAGCAGTACTTC; CDR3: CASSTGGSSYEQYF
D: .; V: TRBV14; J: TRBJ1-1; size: once; DNA: TGTGCCAGCAACCAACAGGTTTTGAACACTGAAGCTTTCTTT; CDR3: CASNQQVLNTEAFF
D: .; V: TRBV5-1; J: TRBJ1-3; size: once; DNA: TGCGCCAGCAGCCGGCGCGAACCGGGGGACACCATATATTTT; CDR3: CASSRREPGDTIYF
D: TRBD2; V: TRBV28; J: TRBJ2-5; size: .; DNA: TGTGCCAGCAGTCCCGGACTAGAAGAGACCCAGTACTTC; CDR3: CASSPGLEETQYF
D: TRBD2; V: TRBV6-4; J: TRBJ2-1; size: .; DNA: TGTGCCAGCAGCGTTACTAGCGAAGCCTACAATGAGCAGTTCTTC; CDR3: CASSVTSEAYNEQFF
D: TRBD1; V: TRBV19; J: TRBJ2-7; size: .; DNA: TGTGCCAGTAGTATCTCGGGACAGGGAGCCTACGAGCAGTACTTC; CDR3: CASSISGQGAYEQYF
D: TRBD2; V: TRBV10-3; J: TRBJ2-7; size: few; DNA: TGTGCCATCAGCCGACTAGCGGGAGAGCGCTCCTACGAGCAGTACTTC; CDR3: CAISRLAGERSYEQYF
D: .; V: TRBV14; J: TRBJ2-3; size: .; DNA: TGTGCCAGCAGCCAGGCGGGGTCTAGCACAGATACGCAGTATTTT; CDR3: CASSQAGSSTDTQYF
D: .; V: TRBV7-2; J: TRBJ2-7; size: few; DNA: TGTGCCAGCAGCCCATCCACAGGGTTTGGGGAGCAGTACTTC; CDR3: CASSPSTGFGEQYF
D: .; V: TRBV5-1; J: TRBJ2-3; size: .; DNA: TGCGCCAGCAGCTTGGCCGCAGATACGCAGTATTTT; CDR3: CASSLAADTQYF
D: .; V: TRBV2; J: TRBJ2-5; size: .; DNA: TGTGCCAGCTACGGACAGACCTCTGAGACCCAGTACTTC; CDR3: CASYGQTSETQYF
D: .; V: TRBV28; J: TRBJ2-1; size: .; DNA: TGTGCCAGCACCCCGCTCCAGGGGCCATTGCGGTTCTTC; CDR3: CASTPLQGPLRFF
D: .; V: TRBV7-9; J: TRBJ2-7; size: medium-sized; DNA: TGTGCCAGCAGCTTAGTCTCGGGGGGCCACTACGAGCAGTACTTC; CDR3: CASSLVSGGHYEQYF
D: TRBD2; V: TRBV28; J: TRBJ2-7; size: .; DNA: TGTGCCAGCAGTTCCGGGACTAGCGGCTCCTACGAGCAGTACTTC; CDR3: CASSSGTSGSYEQYF
D: .; V: TRBV5-1; J: TRBJ1-2; size: .; DNA: TGCGCCAGCAGCTTGGACGCAGCGAGGTATGGCTACACCTTC; CDR3: CASSLDAARYGYTF
D: TRBD2; V: TRBV4-3; J: TRBJ2-1; size: .; DNA: TGCGCCAGCAGCCTCCGATCGGGAGGTTACAATGAGCAGTTCTTC; CDR3: CASSLRSGGYNEQFF
D: .; V: TRBV4-1; J: TRBJ2-3; size: .; DNA: TGCGCCAGCAGCCAAGGAACTGACTATTATAGCACAGATACGCAGTATTTT; CDR3: CASSQGTDYYSTDTQYF